This T cell receptor beta chain appears in the sequencing data of a study of cytotoxic CD8 clonotypes in ibrutinib-treated CLL. The overall study: When averaged across all of the samples, the counts came to 255,043 productive templates and about 95,000 productive rearrangements.

Germline values: CDR1 MNHEY, CDR2 SVGAGI. There are 13 residues in the CDR3. Trimming left V 4 bases short and J 6 bases short, with 13 bases between. Sequencing was performed with immunoSEQ multiplex PCR; in TCRdb, only in-frame clones are kept and a portion is missing. The data hold tens of thousands of clones, with around 84% observed a single time. The chain employs TRBV6-5 and TRBJ2-7; D is undetermined. The source is a human donor with chronic lymphocytic leukemia. This specimen consisted of PBMCs, obtained before ibrutinib treatment. This CDR3 reads CASSFRIGSEQYF. The CDR3 DNA reads as TGTGCCAGCAGTTTCCGAATTGGATCCGAGCAGTACTTC.